This T cell receptor beta chain came from a study of blood T cells in healthy people across ages (dated by TCRdb to 2015 to 2017). Regarding the complete study: In model experiments, template switching captured roughly one uniquely barcoded TCR beta cDNA molecule for every two T cells. Age-related changes in TCR beta repertoire diversity were measured in the study by deep sequencing normalized with unique cDNA molecular identifiers. The donors were divided into four age groups: young (average roughly 17 years), middle-aged (approximately 39), aged (about 60) and long-lived (roughly 82). To avoid experimental bias, donors of different ages were distributed randomly across sequencing lanes. Two additional independent replicas of 1 million unique cDNA reads from the same blood draw were analyzed for two donors (one aged 18 to 30 and one aged 80 or older).

The donors were roughly 40 Caucasian individuals from Russia, aged roughly 6 to 100 years, who were systemically healthy. Each donor gave approximately 9.3 milliliters of peripheral blood, collected into EDTA-treated Vacutainer tubes. Ficoll-Paque density-gradient centrifugation was used to isolate PBMCs, with at least 7 million obtained per sample. Trizol reagent was used to extract total RNA from PBMCs, with at least 5.5 micrograms per sample. Naive CD45RAhigh/CD27high T cell percentages were measured by flow cytometry on a PBMC aliquot from every donor. Sequences LGHDT (CDR1) and YNNKEL (CDR2) are obtained from the germline V gene (reference sequence). V gives up 0 bases and J gives up 9 bases, and the segment between their germline ends measures 14 bases. Inclusive of the bounding cysteine and phenylalanine, the CDR3 is 15 residues long. This entry keeps only the CDR3 DNA: 45 bases, framed from base 1.

Comment on this clonotype: It has no known antigen specificity. Qualities for individual bases were not recorded, and no much larger clone is one base off.

Paper-wide results and their limitations: The long-lived group showed more naive CD4+ T cells, fewer expanded clones and increased TCR diversity than the aged group, suggesting age selection. Because donor CMV infection status was unknown, age-related changes in expanded clonotypes were potentially confounded. Observed TCR beta diversity per million T cells fell roughly linearly with age, and a significant reduction was already apparent by age around 44. Conclusive comparison of naive and antigen-experienced compartments was prevented by the profiling of bulk unsorted PBMCs. Observed TCR beta diversity correlated strongly with the percentage of naive T cells measured by flow cytometry. Estimates of total diversity from one million sequenced T cells were regarded as lower bounds and underestimates.

Libraries were built with 5' RACE. Sequencing used an Illumina HiSeq 2500. A second PCR of roughly 6 to 12 cycles was run with a J-beta primer mix and a sample-barcoded 5' primer. A unique molecular identifier was introduced onto each TCR beta cDNA molecule by a template-switch 5' adaptor carrying 12 random nucleotides. At least 2.5 million CDR3-containing paired-end reads were obtained from each sample. The Mint cDNA synthesis kit, primed by a TRBC-specific oligonucleotide, was used to synthesize first-strand cDNA from all RNA. Following uracil-DNA glycosylase treatment, a first 18-cycle PCR with universal primers M1SS and BC2_uni_R was performed on all cDNA. In the original analysis: For normalization, 1 million high-quality reads were randomly selected from each sample, with every read carrying a distinct molecular identifier. Instead of being binned into consensus sequences, reads with shared molecular identifiers were discarded. CDR3 identification, clonotype clustering and error correction used MiTCR with a Q25 quality threshold and the strictest error-elimination algorithm. A nonparametric unseen species model with Euler transformation was used to estimate lower-bound total TCR beta diversity. In TCRdb, the public reads were trimmed at Q25 with fastp and aligned with MiXCR, with productive beta chains retained. Rows with a matching CDR3 protein are joined into one entry that keeps the most common DNA and genes. TCRdb, rather than the study authors, made the V and J calls. The sample table holds 850,000 to 1,000,000 distinct CDR3 sequences, of which 45% to 60% were seen once. The top ten constitute around 21% of the sample.

Recombination linked TRBV3-1 to TRBJ2-2; a tentative D call is TRBD2 (6 bases match). The sequence was obtained from a woman aged 55-75 years in good health. Source material: blood. The bases are TGTGCCAGCAGCCAAGACGTGTCCCGGGAGCGGGAGCTGTTTTTT. Its translation is CASSQDVSRERELFF. With the rest looked up from the reference TRBV3-1 and TRBJ2-2 genes rather than sequenced, the full variable domain is DTAVSQTPKYLVTQMGNDKSIKCEQNLGHDTMYWYKQDSKKFLKIMFSYNNKELIINETVPNRFSPKSPDKAHLNLHINSLELGDSAVYFCASSQDVSRERELFFGEGSRLTVL.